This TCR beta chain is drawn from a study of cytomegalovirus exposure and HLA in healthy donors. Whole-study results and caveats: Many donors shared some public TCRs, even though most TCR sequences were rare.

A multiplex PCR was run with 60 Vbeta primers and 13 Jbeta primers. TCRdb keeps only in-frame clones here, not all; method: immunoSEQ multiplex PCR. Of some 99,000 clones in the sample, roughly 70% were seen once. CDR1 and CDR2 from the germline V gene are MNHEY and SMNVEV (reference sequence). Between the trimmed V and J ends, which lost 6 bases and 3 bases, there was a span of 15 bases. The CDR3 extends over 15 amino acids. This clone has ten or more counts. Its antigen is currently unknown. The same CDR3 also results from other DNA sequences found in this sample. This clonotype originated in a man between 35 and 55 years old in good health and CMV-seronegative. The chain uses TRBV27 and TRBJ1-3; tentatively, D is TRBD1 (5 bases). The sample consisted of PBMCs. CDR3 DNA sequence: TGTGCCAGCAGCCCTAACGGGGGTAGTGGAAACACCATATATTTT. Protein product: CASSPNGGSGNTIYF.